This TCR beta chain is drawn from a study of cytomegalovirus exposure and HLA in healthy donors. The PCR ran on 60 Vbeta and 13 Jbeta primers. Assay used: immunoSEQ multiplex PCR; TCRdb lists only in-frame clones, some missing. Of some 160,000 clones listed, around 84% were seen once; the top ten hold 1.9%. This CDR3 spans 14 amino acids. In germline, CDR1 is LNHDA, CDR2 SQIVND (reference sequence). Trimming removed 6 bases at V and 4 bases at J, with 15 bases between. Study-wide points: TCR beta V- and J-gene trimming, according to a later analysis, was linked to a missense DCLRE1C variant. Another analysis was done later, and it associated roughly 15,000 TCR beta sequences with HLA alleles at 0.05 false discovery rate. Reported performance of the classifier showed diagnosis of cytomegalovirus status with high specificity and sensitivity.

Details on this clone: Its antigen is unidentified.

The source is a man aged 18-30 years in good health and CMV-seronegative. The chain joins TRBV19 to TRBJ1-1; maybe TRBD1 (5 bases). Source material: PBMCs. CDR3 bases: TGTGCCAGTAGAAACCTCGGGGGGGGCACTGAAGCTTTCTTT. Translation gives CASRNLGGGTEAFF.